Listed here are 30 T cell receptor beta chains from one sample, sequenced in a study of neurological immune-mediated disorders (dated by TCRdb to the late 2010s). Library generation was performed with 5' RACE. Reads for this sample came from an Illumina HiSeq 2500. The public reads were quality trimmed at Q25 with fastp and then assembled into clones with MiXCR by TCRdb, keeping productive beta chains. Identical CDR3 protein sequences are pooled into one entry, listed with their most common genes and DNA. This sample lists roughly 66,000 distinct CDR3 sequences; roughly 4.9% were detected once. About 2% of the sample is taken by the ten largest. Sequenced: PBMCs. The receptors shown here come from a woman in her seventies with multiple sclerosis.

In this sample, this clonotype turned up a few times. V gene TRBV28 combines with J gene TRBJ2-1; TRBD1 or TRBD2 may be the D gene (5 bases each). Trimming shortened V by 6 bases and J by 2 bases, and 11 bases separated the two germline ends. Germline CDR1 MDHEN, CDR2 SYDVKM. The length of the CDR3 is 14 residues. The DNA for the CDR3 is TGTGCCAGCAGCTTCCGGGACCCCTACAATGAGCAGTTCTTC. Translation: CASSFRDPYNEQFF.

Ten or more counts support this clonotype. V is TRBV7-9 and J is TRBJ2-3, with TRBD2 identical over 10 bases. Germline V lookup: CDR1 SEHNR, CDR2 FQNEAQ (reference sequence). Trimming took 5 bases from V and 4 from J; bases not matched to a gene: 21. The CDR3 is 20 residues long. The CDR3 nucleotides are TGTGCCAGCAGCCCAACGACAGGAGGGGAGCGGGAGGGCCCCCCAGATACGCAGTATTTT. It encodes CASSPTTGGEREGPPDTQYF.

This clonotype was seen at least ten times. This rearrangement joins TRBV5-1 to TRBJ2-1; TRBD1 matches 7 bases. The CDR3 spans 15 residues. Germline V gene lookup returns CDR1 SGHRS and CDR2 YFSETQ. Trimming cost V 0 bases and J 3 bases; bases outside gene matches: 3. The DNA of the CDR3 is TGCGCCAGCAGCTTGGCAGGACAGGACTACAATGAGCAGTTCTTC. Amino acid sequence: CASSLAGQDYNEQFF. The variable domain in full, with the rest retrieved from reference TRBV5-1 and TRBJ2-1, is KAGVTQTPRYLIKTRGQQVTLSCSPISGHRSVSWYQQTPGQGLQFLFEYFSETQRNKGNFPGRFSGRQFSNSRSEMNVSTLELGDSALYLCASSLAGQDYNEQFFGPGTRLTVL.

This clonotype showed up many times. The chain is built from TRBV9 and TRBJ2-3; D not resolved. V shed 0 bases and J shed 6 bases, with 11 bases lying between them. This CDR3 is built from 14 residues. Germline V gene sequence: CDR1 SGDLS, CDR2 YYNGEE. The CDR3 sequence: CASSVGPVQDTQYF. DNA for the CDR3: TGTGCCAGCAGCGTAGGGCCAGTCCAGGATACGCAGTATTTT.

This clonotype was detected a few times. This chain uses TRBV27 with TRBJ1-1; 8 bases fit TRBD1. The V segment lost 2 bases and the J segment 1 base; nucleotides outside the gene matches: 9. This CDR3 spans 17 amino acids. Germline assignment: CDR1 MNHEY and CDR2 SMNVEV (reference sequence). CDR3 in amino acids: CASSLELPGGTNTEAFF. CDR3 in DNA: TGTGCCAGCAGTTTAGAGCTTCCAGGGGGCACGAACACTGAAGCTTTCTTT.

In this sample, this clonotype turned up many times. The genes are TRBV6-6 and TRBJ1-1; 7 positions match TRBD1. The J segment lost 11 bases and the V segment lost 6 bases, leaving 6 bases of the junction unmatched. The CDR3 is 11 residues long. CDR1 is MNHNY, CDR2 SVGAGI, per germline (reference sequence). CDR3 region: CASRTGASAFF. The CDR3 coding sequence is TGTGCCAGCAGAACAGGGGCCTCGGCTTTCTTT.

In the case of this clonotype: Because it lacks the conserved phenylalanine or tryptophan at the end, this CDR3 is likely a read error. The CDR3 sequence is CASSLGHLYNEQFI. DNA of the CDR3: TGTGCCAGCAGCTTAGGACACCTCTACAATGAGCAGTTCATC. This sequence joins TRBV7-8 and TRBJ2-1, with D uncertain. The CDR3 spans 14 residues. Per the germline V gene, CDR1 is SGHVS and CDR2 is FQNEAQ. With 1 base removed from V and 3 bases from J, the gap between germline ends came to 7 bases.

This clonotype was found many times. The V and J genes are TRBV4-3 and TRBJ2-2; 7 positions match TRBD1. Trimming cost V 1 base and J 8 bases; bases outside gene matches: 10. CDR1 and CDR2 from the germline V gene are LGHNA and YSLEER. The CDR3 is made up of 16 amino acids. CDR3 protein: CASSQGSFRGKGELFF. CDR3 nucleotides: TGCGCCAGCAGCCAAGGTTCTTTCAGGGGGAAAGGGGAGCTGTTTTTT.

This clonotype has a count of ten or more. This chain connects TRBV5-1 to TRBJ1-5, with 9 bases identical to TRBD1. This CDR3 contains 14 residues. CDR1 SGHRS and CDR2 YFSETQ come from the germline V gene. V lost 3 bases to trimming and J lost 2 bases; unmatched junction nucleotides: 0. CDR3 residues: CASSWTGGNQPQHF. CDR3 DNA sequence: TGCGCCAGCAGCTGGACAGGGGGCAATCAGCCCCAGCATTTT.

The sample holds many counts of this clonotype. The J gene is TRBJ2-5, the V gene TRBV15; 11 bases agree with TRBD2. Germline loops: CDR1 LNHNV, CDR2 YYDKDF (reference sequence). The CDR3 has 19 residues. V lost 3 bases, J lost 3 bases, and 15 bases stayed unmatched. The chain's CDR3 is CATSREGDLAGGVKETQYF. The CDR3 DNA sequence: TGTGCCACCAGCAGGGAGGGGGATTTAGCGGGAGGGGTAAAAGAGACCCAGTACTTC.

This clonotype was counted many times. This rearrangement joins TRBV5-6 to TRBJ1-1; D not resolved. The V end was cut by 2 bases, the J end by 1 base, with 3 bases between. This CDR3 has 12 amino acids. Per germline, CDR1 SGHDT and CDR2 YYEEEE. The CDR3 region is CASSFWNTEAFF. The CDR3, as DNA: TGTGCCAGCAGCTTCTGGAACACTGAAGCTTTCTTT.

This clonotype was detected ten times or more. V usage is TRBV4-3 and J usage is TRBJ1-4; tentative D call: TRBD1 (5 bases). Germline V gene data show CDR1 as LGHNA and CDR2 as YSLEER. CDR3 length: 17 residues. The V gene lost 0 bases and the J gene lost 5 bases, with 16 bases spanning the gap. The CDR3 DNA sequence: TGCGCCAGCAGCCAAGACCCCCGACAGTCCCTCAATGAAAAACTGTTTTTT. Protein sequence: CASSQDPRQSLNEKLFF.

This clonotype was counted at least ten times. Here the CDR3 DNA reads TGTGCCAGCAGCCGTGGGGGAGAAGCTTTCTTT. It specifies CASSRGGEAFF. This chain joins TRBV9 and TRBJ1-1; D might be TRBD1 (5 bases). Germline V gives CDR1 SGDLS, CDR2 YYNGEE. Trimming pared 4 bases from V and 8 bases from J, leaving 9 bases between. The CDR3 consists of 11 residues.

This clonotype was counted between two and nine times. The V call is TRBV20-1, the J call TRBJ1-2, with 8 bases identical to TRBD1. CDR1 is DFQATT, CDR2 SNEGSKA, per germline (reference sequence). V lost 6 bases to trimming and J lost 5 bases; unmatched junction nucleotides: 8. CDR3 length: 13 residues. The CDR3 coding sequence is TGCAGTGCCGAACCGGGACAGGCTTATGGCTACACCTTC. This encodes CSAEPGQAYGYTF.

Ten or more counts support this clonotype. The chain links TRBV4-3 to TRBJ2-6, with D possibly being TRBD2 (5 bases). CDR3 length equals 16 residues. Germline CDR1 reads LGHNA; CDR2 reads YSLEER. The V and J ends lost 1 base and 3 bases respectively, with 10 bases between them. Here the CDR3 reads CASSQGRLGGANVLTF. In DNA, the CDR3 is TGCGCCAGCAGCCAAGGGAGGCTGGGTGGGGCCAACGTCCTGACTTTC.

In its sample, this clonotype was seen many times. This chain connects TRBV24-1 to TRBJ1-5; 11 positions match TRBD1. Germline V lookup: CDR1 KGHDR, CDR2 SFDVKD. V lost 9 bases, J lost 3 bases, and 15 bases stayed unmatched. The CDR3 is made up of 18 amino acids. The CDR3 nucleotides read TGTGCCACCTTTGGGGGGACAGGGGGGAAAGAGGCCAATCAGCCCCAGCATTTT. Translated, it gives CATFGGTGGKEANQPQHF.

In its sample, this clonotype was seen many times. This chain uses TRBV12-3 or TRBV12-4 with TRBJ1-3, with a possible D match to TRBD1 (5 bases). The V and J ends lost 2 bases and 4 bases respectively, with 12 bases between them. The CDR3 extends over 15 amino acids. The chain's CDR3 is CASSLWGIGGNTIYF. The CDR3 region has the DNA TGTGCCAGCAGTTTATGGGGGATTGGAGGAAACACCATATATTTT.

This clonotype appeared many times. The chain couples TRBV12-3 or TRBV12-4 to TRBJ2-1; perhaps TRBD2 as D (5 bases). V was cut by 5 bases and J by 0 bases, with 11 bases left in between. This CDR3 comprises 15 residues. The CDR3 bases are TGTGCCAGCAGTCCGCCGAGGGCCTCCTACAATGAGCAGTTCTTC. It translates to CASSPPRASYNEQFF.

This clonotype was seen many times. The V and J genes are TRBV5-6 and TRBJ2-3, with D maybe TRBD2 (6 bases). The CDR3 is made up of 14 amino acids. The germline V and J ends were trimmed by 2 bases and 4 bases, with 11 bases remaining between them. The germline V gene has CDR1 SGHDT and CDR2 YYEEEE. CDR3 in DNA: TGTGCCAGCAGCTTCGTAGGGACTCCAGATACGCAGTATTTT. The encoded protein is CASSFVGTPDTQYF. The full variable domain, completed using reference TRBV5-6 and TRBJ2-3, is DAGVTQSPTHLIKTRGQQVTLRCSPKSGHDTVSWYQQALGQGPQFIFQYYEEEERQRGNFPDRFSGHQFPNYSSELNVNALLLGDSALYLCASSFVGTPDTQYFGPGTRLTVL.

With respect to this clonotype: A much more abundant neighbour one base away suggests this may be a read error. V gene TRBV10-3 combines with J gene TRBJ2-1, with D unclear. CDR3 length equals 12 residues. With 10 bases removed from V and 7 bases from J, the gap between germline ends came to 14 bases. Germline assignment: CDR1 ENHRY and CDR2 SYGVKD. The CDR3 region is CANFEPVNEQFF. CDR3 bases: TGTGCCAACTTCGAGCCCGTGAATGAGCAGTTCTTC.

This clonotype was observed at least ten times. The chain combines TRBV2 with TRBJ2-5, with D possibly matching TRBD1 (5 bases). V was pared by 7 bases and J by 3 bases, with 12 bases between. CDR3 length: 13 amino acids. Germline loops: CDR1 SNHLY, CDR2 FYNNEI. CDR3 region: CASNLQGKETQYF. The CDR3 nucleotides read TGTGCCAGCAACTTGCAGGGAAAAGAGACCCAGTACTTC.

This clonotype was recorded at least ten times. V is TRBV5-1 and J is TRBJ2-1, with 13 bases fitting TRBD2. The CDR3 has 16 amino acids. Trimming took 5 bases from V and 7 from J; bases not matched to a gene: 9. Germline V CDR1 and CDR2: SGHRS, YFSETQ. The CDR3 region is CASRSVPTSGRNEQFF. CDR3 coding DNA: TGCGCCAGCAGATCCGTTCCGACTAGCGGGAGGAATGAGCAGTTCTTC.

This clonotype occurred many times. The chain recombines TRBV5-5 with TRBJ2-7; D assignment may be TRBD1 or TRBD2 (5 bases each). The V end lost 0 bases, the J end lost 0 bases, and 13 bases lay between the germline ends. The CDR3 contains 16 residues. Looked up from germline, CDR1 is SGHKS and CDR2 is YYEKEE (reference sequence). The CDR3 DNA reads as TGTGCCAGCAGCTTGGGAGGCAGGGACGGCTCCTACGAGCAGTACTTC. It specifies CASSLGGRDGSYEQYF.

This clonotype showed up many times. The chain has TRBV7-2 and TRBJ2-3, with TRBD2 matching 9 bases. CDR3 length equals 16 residues. The germline V gene has CDR1 SGHTA and CDR2 FQGNSA. The trim removed 5 bases at V and 4 bases at J, leaving 10 bases unmatched. The CDR3 is CASSLQSTSGPDTQYF. The DNA of the CDR3 is TGTGCCAGCAGCCTACAATCGACTAGCGGTCCAGATACGCAGTATTTT. Combining the CDR3 with reference TRBV7-2 and TRBJ2-3 gives the whole variable domain GAGVSQSPSNKVTEKGKDVELRCDPISGHTALYWYRQSLGQGLEFLIYFQGNSAPDKSGLPSDRFSAERTGGSVSTLTIQRTQQEDSAVYLCASSLQSTSGPDTQYFGPGTRLTVL.

This clonotype was counted many times. V usage is TRBV18 and J usage is TRBJ2-3; D is unresolved. There are 15 residues in the CDR3. Germline-derived CDR1 and CDR2 are KGHSH and LQKENI. V was shortened by 2 bases and J by 3 bases, with 12 bases between the two germline ends. The CDR3 sequence is CASSPENLGTDTQYF. Written as DNA, the CDR3 is TGTGCCAGCTCACCAGAGAACCTAGGAACAGATACGCAGTATTTT.

This clonotype occurred many times. The chain links TRBV2 to TRBJ1-2; 8 bases match TRBD1. This CDR3 has 13 residues. CDR1 and CDR2 from the germline V gene are SNHLY and FYNNEI. V lost 6 bases and J lost 6; bases outside the gene matches: 6. This CDR3 reads CASSPQGDNGYTF. The DNA for the CDR3 is TGTGCCAGCAGCCCACAGGGGGATAATGGCTACACCTTC.

This clonotype was counted many times. The chain employs TRBV20-1 and TRBJ2-2, with 10 bases lining up with TRBD1. The trim removed 5 bases at V and 2 bases at J, leaving 8 bases unmatched. This CDR3 contains 16 residues. Germline CDR1 DFQATT, CDR2 SNEGSKA (reference sequence). The CDR3 sequence: CSAPIDRGQNTGELFF. The CDR3, as DNA: TGCAGTGCTCCTATAGACAGGGGGCAAAACACCGGGGAGCTGTTTTTT.

Sample share makes this clonotype medium-sized. The rearrangement links TRBV5-6 to TRBJ2-1; 7 bases fit TRBD2. The CDR3 is 16 amino acids. Germline V gene data show CDR1 as SGHDT and CDR2 as YYEEEE. Unmatched junction bases numbered 12, after V lost 0 bases and J lost 9 bases. The CDR3 region is CASSLAFAREWGEQFF. CDR3 nucleotides: TGTGCCAGCAGCTTGGCCTTCGCGCGGGAGTGGGGTGAGCAGTTCTTC.

This clonotype was observed many times. The chain carries TRBV14 and TRBJ2-1; D not resolved. The germline CDR1 and CDR2 sequences are SGHDN and FVKESK. The V end was cut by 1 base, the J end by 6 bases, with 7 bases between. The CDR3 is made up of 13 amino acids. This CDR3 is CASSQGPFNEQFF. The CDR3 coding sequence is TGTGCCAGCAGCCAAGGCCCTTTCAATGAGCAGTTCTTC.

This clonotype has ten or more counts. The CDR3 here is CASRRREPPTDTQYF. CDR3 in DNA: TGTGCCAGCAGGAGGCGGGAGCCTCCCACAGATACGCAGTATTTT. J is TRBJ2-3 and V is TRBV2; 7 nucleotides align to TRBD2. Germline CDR1 SNHLY, CDR2 FYNNEI. V was clipped by 6 bases and J by 2 bases; unmatched bases: 8. There are 15 residues in the CDR3.